This T cell receptor gamma chain derives from a study of Vδ1+ human thymocytes. General observations from the study: Thymic TRG and TRD repertoires appeared highly polyclonal, with Gaussian CDR3 length distributions. Bulk data may be misread because of unexpected Vdelta2 sequences.

About this clone itself: Its antigen is still unknown. Other DNA sequences in this specimen translate into the identical CDR3.

The CDR3 extends over 12 amino acids. V was clipped by 3 bases and J by 5 bases; unmatched bases: 0. In germline, CDR1 is GITISATS, CDR2 ISYDGTV (reference sequence). RNA was extracted from the cells and then reverse transcribed. Pooled V-gene forward primers with one constant-region reverse primer generated the CDR3 amplicons by multiplex PCR. TCRdb fed the multiplex PCR reads into CATT to redo clone calling. This sample yields tens of thousands of gamma-chain clones, of which roughly 21% are seen a single time; less than 2% belongs to the top ten. The sample consisted of Vdelta1+ gamma-delta thymocytes from the thymus. The subset here: FACS-sorted CD3+ TCRalphabeta- TCRVdelta1+ TCRVdelta2- thymocytes. The chain is built from TRGV9 and TRGJP2. The sequence was collected from a girl less than two years old who had congenital heart surgery. In DNA, the CDR3 is TGTGCCTTGTGGGAGAGTGATTGGATCAAGACGTTT. Translating gives CALWESDWIKTF.